The rows below give T cell receptor beta chains drawn from one sample of a study of PD-L1 blockade in urothelial cancer. Method: immunoSEQ multiplex PCR; TCRdb's copy keeps in-frame clones and lacks some. In the table there are more than 55,000 clones, around four fifths of which are singletons. The material sequenced was PBMCs, taken around atezolizumab (anti-PD-L1) treatment. The receptors derive from a man aged 65 to 85 with urothelial cancer. CDR3s include the opening cysteine and the closing phenylalanine or tryptophan. The D gene is left open where the match is weak. The size field is filled for only some rows; it gives once, few, many or a size class.

D,J,size,V,length,DNA,CDR3
TRBD1,TRBJ1-2,once,TRBV10-3,16,TGTGCCATCAGTGAGGGAAGGAGACAGGGGGCGCCTGGCTACACCTTC,CAISEGRRQGAPGYTF
TRBD1,TRBJ2-1,.,TRBV28,15,TGTGCCAGCAGTTTAGGTACCCGACAGGGGGGTGAGCAGTTCTTC,CASSLGTRQGGEQFF
TRBD1,TRBJ1-2,medium-sized,TRBV7-9,15,TGTGCCAGCAGCTTTCAGGGGACAGGGCGTGGGGGCTACACCTTC,CASSFQGTGRGGYTF
.,TRBJ2-5,.,TRBV6-1,15,TGTGCCAGCAGTGAATTTGGGCAGAACCAAGAGACCCAGTACTTC,CASSEFGQNQETQYF
.,TRBJ1-4,.,TRBV11-3,15,TGTGCCAGCAGCCCCGGAGGGCCAACTAATGAAAAACTGTTTTTT,CASSPGGPTNEKLFF
TRBD2,TRBJ2-1,.,TRBV6-6,14,TGTGCCAGCAGTTTATCGGGAGGGGGGAATGAGCAGTTCTTC,CASSLSGGGNEQFF
.,TRBJ2-5,few,TRBV9,14,TGTGCCAGCAGCGCCTCCGGGTGGTTCGAGACCCAGTACTTC,CASSASGWFETQYF
.,TRBJ1-1,.,TRBV10-3,11,TGTGCCATCACCCAGGGTACTGAAGCTTTCTTT,CAITQGTEAFF
.,TRBJ1-1,.,TRBV5-1,16,TGCGCCAGCAGCTTGTATGGGGCCGAGGTGGGGACTGAAGCTTTCTTT,CASSLYGAEVGTEAFF
TRBD2,TRBJ2-7,.,TRBV6-5,13,TGTGCCAGCACCGGGGGAGGGGACTACGAGCAGTACTTC,CASTGGGDYEQYF
.,TRBJ1-1,.,TRBV9,14,TGTGCCAGCAGCGTAAGTCCCCAGGACACTGAAGCTTTCTTT,CASSVSPQDTEAFF
TRBD1,TRBJ2-1,.,TRBV2,14,TGTGCCAGCAGCCGGGACAGCCTTAAGGATGAGCAGTTCTTC,CASSRDSLKDEQFF
TRBD2,TRBJ2-3,.,TRBV9,15,TGTGCCAGCAGCGTCGGCGGGAGGGTCACAGATACGCAGTATTTT,CASSVGGRVTDTQYF
.,TRBJ1-4,.,TRBV7-8,16,TGTGCCAGCAGCCGCGGATCGGGGGGAACTAATGAAAAACTGTTTTTT,CASSRGSGGTNEKLFF
TRBD1,TRBJ2-7,once,TRBV14,14,TGTGCCAGCAGCCTAATGACAGGGTTCCACGAGCAGTACTTC,CASSLMTGFHEQYF
.,TRBJ2-2,.,TRBV7-2,14,TGTGCCAGCACCTGGACAGCGGGGACCGGGGAGCTGTTTTTT,CASTWTAGTGELFF
TRBD2,TRBJ2-1,.,TRBV19,15,TGTGCCAGTACCTTAGCGGGAGGGCCCTACAATGAGCAGTTCTTC,CASTLAGGPYNEQFF
.,TRBJ1-1,.,TRBV5-6,13,TGTGCCAGCAGCCCGGCGTCTAGCACTGAAGCTTTCTTT,CASSPASSTEAFF
TRBD1,TRBJ2-2,.,TRBV18,15,TGTGCCAGCTCACCAAGGGACAGGGCTACCGGGGAGCTGTTTTTT,CASSPRDRATGELFF
.,TRBJ2-6,once,TRBV28,16,TGTGCCAGCAGTTTACCTGGGGGGACTGGGGCCAACGTCCTGACTTTC,CASSLPGGTGANVLTF
.,TRBJ1-2,.,TRBV19,11,TGTGCCAGTACCCCAGGAGGTGGCTACACCTTC,CASTPGGGYTF
.,TRBJ2-2,.,TRBV7-9,14,TGTGCCAGCAGCTCCGTGGGGGGAACCGGGGAGCTGTTTTTT,CASSSVGGTGELFF
.,TRBJ1-5,once,TRBV6-5,14,TGTGCCAGCAGTCGGACGGGGGTAGGTCAGCCCCAGCATTTT,CASSRTGVGQPQHF
TRBD1,TRBJ2-7,.,TRBV5-1,14,TGCGCCAGCAGCATAGGACAGGGGGGGAGCGAGCAGTACTTC,CASSIGQGGSEQYF
TRBD2,TRBJ2-2,once,TRBV6-5,15,TGTGCCAGCAGTTTAGCGGGAGGGCCGTCCGGGGAGCTGTTTTTT,CASSLAGGPSGELFF
.,TRBJ1-1,.,TRBV19,14,TGTGCCAGTAGTACAACAGGCCTGAACACTGAAGCTTTCTTT,CASSTTGLNTEAFF
.,TRBJ1-3,.,TRBV5-8,16,TGTGCCAGCAGCGTCACAGGGAAAAGGTCTGGAAACACCATATATTTT,CASSVTGKRSGNTIYF
.,TRBJ2-5,once,TRBV7-2,14,TGTGCCAGCAGCCGAGAGCGGACGGAGGAGACCCAGTACTTC,CASSRERTEETQYF
.,TRBJ1-5,few,TRBV19,13,TGTGCCAGTAGTTCTGGGGGCAAGCAGCCCCAGCATTTT,CASSSGGKQPQHF
TRBD1,TRBJ1-4,once,TRBV5-1,16,TGCGCCAGCAGCCTCGGGACAGCTACAACTAATGAAAAACTGTTTTTT,CASSLGTATTNEKLFF
TRBD1,TRBJ1-5,.,TRBV2,15,TGTGCCAGCAGGGTAGACAGGGGCCGCAATCAGCCCCAGCATTTT,CASRVDRGRNQPQHF
TRBD1,TRBJ1-1,few,TRBV4-3,15,TGCGCCAGCAGCCAAGCCGGGACAGGCAATTCGCTCGCTTTCTTT,CASSQAGTGNSLAFF
.,TRBJ2-5,.,TRBV18,13,TGTGCCAGCTCCCGGGACTTCCAAGAGACCCAGTACTTC,CASSRDFQETQYF
.,TRBJ2-7,.,TRBV6-5,14,TGTGCCAGCAGAGGACGGGACATGGGTTACGAGCAGTACTTC,CASRGRDMGYEQYF
.,TRBJ1-1,.,TRBV7-6,13,TGTGCCAGCAGCACCACAGAATCCACTGAAGCTTTCTTT,CASSTTESTEAFF
.,TRBJ2-1,.,TRBV5-1,14,TGCGCCAGCACTCGAGGGGGACGGGACAATGAGCAGTTCTTC,CASTRGGRDNEQFF
TRBD1,TRBJ2-3,once,TRBV7-2,19,TGTGCCAGCAGCTTAGATAGTGGAGCCGGGACAGGGGGCGCGGATACGCAGTATTTT,CASSLDSGAGTGGADTQYF
.,TRBJ2-4,.,TRBV21-1,17,TGTGCCAGCAGCCCACTGGGACACTTGAGGGCCAAAAACATTCAGTACTTC,CASSPLGHLRAKNIQYF
TRBD2,TRBJ2-1,.,TRBV5-1,16,TGCGCCAGCAGCTTAAACGTAGCGGGTTCTGACAATGAGCAGTTCTTC,CASSLNVAGSDNEQFF
TRBD2,TRBJ2-1,.,TRBV7-2,14,TGTGCCAGCAGCTCCCGACTAGCCGGCAATGAGCAGTTCTTC,CASSSRLAGNEQFF
TRBD1,TRBJ2-2,.,TRBV19,16,TGTGCCAGCACCGAAGGGACAGCCTCGAACACCGGGGAGCTGTTTTTT,CASTEGTASNTGELFF
.,TRBJ1-1,.,TRBV25-1,10,TGTGCCAGCAGGGCAGAAAAAGCTTTCTTT,CASRAEKAFF
.,TRBJ2-4,few,TRBV28,12,TGTGCCAGCAGTTCGGCCAAAAACATTCAGTACTTC,CASSSAKNIQYF